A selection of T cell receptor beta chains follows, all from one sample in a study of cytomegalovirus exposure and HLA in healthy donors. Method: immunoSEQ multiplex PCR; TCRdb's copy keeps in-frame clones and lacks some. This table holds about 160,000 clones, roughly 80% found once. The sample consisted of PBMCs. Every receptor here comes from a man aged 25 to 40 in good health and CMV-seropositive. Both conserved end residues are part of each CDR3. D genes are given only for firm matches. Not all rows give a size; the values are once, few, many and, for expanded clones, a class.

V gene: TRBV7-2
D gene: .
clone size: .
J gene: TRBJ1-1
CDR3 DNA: TGTGCCAGCAGCTTAGGTGGGGGGTACACTGAAGCTTTCTTT
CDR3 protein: CASSLGGGYTEAFF

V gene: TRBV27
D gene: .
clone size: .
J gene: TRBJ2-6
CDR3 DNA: TGTGCCAGCAGTTTAGTGAGCCCCCGGGTCCTGACTTTC
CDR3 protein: CASSLVSPRVLTF

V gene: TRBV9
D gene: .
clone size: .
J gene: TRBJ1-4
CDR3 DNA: TGTGCCAGCAGCGAGGGGCTGTATGGGCTGACTAATGAAAAACTGTTTTTT
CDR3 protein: CASSEGLYGLTNEKLFF

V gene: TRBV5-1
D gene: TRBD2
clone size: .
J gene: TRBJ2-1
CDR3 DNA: TGCGCCAGCAGCTTGTCGTCGTTGGGGGGGAGCTCCTACAATGAGCAGTTCTTC
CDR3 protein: CASSLSSLGGSSYNEQFF

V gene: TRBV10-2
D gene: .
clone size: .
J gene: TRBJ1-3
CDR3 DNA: TGCGCCAGCAGTGAACAGAAGGGAAACACCATATATTTT
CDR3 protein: CASSEQKGNTIYF

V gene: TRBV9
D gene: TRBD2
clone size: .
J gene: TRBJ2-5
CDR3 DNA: TGTGCCAGCAGCGTAGCTACTAGCGGGGGGGAATTGGAGACCCAGTACTTC
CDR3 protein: CASSVATSGGELETQYF

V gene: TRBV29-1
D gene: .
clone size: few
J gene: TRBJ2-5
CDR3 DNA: TGCAGCGTTGTGCCCCCGGGCCAAGAGACCCAGTACTTC
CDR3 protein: CSVVPPGQETQYF

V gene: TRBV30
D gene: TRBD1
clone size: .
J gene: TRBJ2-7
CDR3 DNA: TGTGCCTGGAGTGTAGACAGGGGTTACGAGCAGTACTTC
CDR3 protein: CAWSVDRGYEQYF

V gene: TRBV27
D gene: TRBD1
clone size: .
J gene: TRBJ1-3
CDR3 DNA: TGTGCCAGCCGACAGGGCTTCTCTGGAAACACCATATATTTT
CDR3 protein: CASRQGFSGNTIYF

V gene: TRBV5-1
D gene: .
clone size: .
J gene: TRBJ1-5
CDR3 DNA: TGCGCCAGCAGCTTGGGCGTCGGGAGGGGGCAGCCCCAGCATTTT
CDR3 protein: CASSLGVGRGQPQHF

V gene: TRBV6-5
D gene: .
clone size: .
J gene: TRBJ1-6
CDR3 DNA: TGTGCCAGCAGTTACTCTCCAGGGTCCTATAATTCACCCCTCCACTTT
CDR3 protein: CASSYSPGSYNSPLHF

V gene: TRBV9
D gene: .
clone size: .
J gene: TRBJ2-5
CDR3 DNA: TGTGCCAGCAGCGTAGATCACGGGGAGAGAGAGACCCAGTACTTC
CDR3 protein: CASSVDHGERETQYF

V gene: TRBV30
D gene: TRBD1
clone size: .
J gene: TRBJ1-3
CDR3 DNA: TGTGCCTGGAGTACGACAGGGACGAACACCATATATTTT
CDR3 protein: CAWSTTGTNTIYF

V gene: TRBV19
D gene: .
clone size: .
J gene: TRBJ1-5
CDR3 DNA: TGTGCCAGTAGTATCCCACAGAATCAGCCCCAGCATTTT
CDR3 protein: CASSIPQNQPQHF

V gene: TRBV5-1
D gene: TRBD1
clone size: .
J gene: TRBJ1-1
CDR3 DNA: TGCGCCAGCAGCGTGACCGGGACAGCGAACACTGAAGCTTTCTTT
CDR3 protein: CASSVTGTANTEAFF

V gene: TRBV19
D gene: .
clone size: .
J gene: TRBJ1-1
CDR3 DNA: TGTGCCAGTAGTCTCTTTCCGGGAAATGAAGCTTTCTTT
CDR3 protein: CASSLFPGNEAFF

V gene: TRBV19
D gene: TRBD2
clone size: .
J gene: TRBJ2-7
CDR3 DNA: TGTGCCAGTAGTATTGAGGCGGGGGTCTCCTACGAGCAGTACTTC
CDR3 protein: CASSIEAGVSYEQYF

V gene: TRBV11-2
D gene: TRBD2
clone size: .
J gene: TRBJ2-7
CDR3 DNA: TGTGCCAGCAGCTCGGGGACTACCCCCTACGAGCAGTACTTC
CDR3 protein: CASSSGTTPYEQYF

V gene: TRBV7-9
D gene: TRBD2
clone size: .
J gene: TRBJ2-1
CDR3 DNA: TGTGCCAGCAGCTTTTTTAGGACTAGCGGGGCCAGCGGGTACAATGAGCAGTTCTTC
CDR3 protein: CASSFFRTSGASGYNEQFF

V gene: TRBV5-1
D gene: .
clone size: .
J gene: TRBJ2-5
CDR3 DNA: TGCGCCAGCAGCTTGGCGGCCGGGTCAGAGACCCAGTACTTC
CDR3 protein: CASSLAAGSETQYF

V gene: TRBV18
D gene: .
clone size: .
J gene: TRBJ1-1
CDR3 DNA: TGTGCCAGCTCACCAACCAGGGACACTGAAGCTTTCTTT
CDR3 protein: CASSPTRDTEAFF

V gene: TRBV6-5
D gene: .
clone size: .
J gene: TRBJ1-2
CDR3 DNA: TGTGCCAGCAGGCAACAGGACAACTATGGCTACACCTTC
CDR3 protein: CASRQQDNYGYTF

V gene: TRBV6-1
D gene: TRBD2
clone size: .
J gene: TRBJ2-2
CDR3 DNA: TGTGCCAGCACAAAGAGACTAGCGGGGGAGGGGGAGCTGTTTTTT
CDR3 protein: CASTKRLAGEGELFF

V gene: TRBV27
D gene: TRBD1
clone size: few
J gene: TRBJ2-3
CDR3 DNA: TGTGCCAGCAGAGAGTGGGCAGGGGGTGCAGATACGCAGTATTTT
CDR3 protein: CASREWAGGADTQYF

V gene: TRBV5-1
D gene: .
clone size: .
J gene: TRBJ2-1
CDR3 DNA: TGCGCCAGCGATAAGGGGGCCGGGGGAAATGAGCAGTTCTTC
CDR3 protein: CASDKGAGGNEQFF

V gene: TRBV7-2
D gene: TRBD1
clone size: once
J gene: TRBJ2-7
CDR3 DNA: TGTGCCAGCAGCGGACGACAGGGGGACGAGCAGTACTTC
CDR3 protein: CASSGRQGDEQYF

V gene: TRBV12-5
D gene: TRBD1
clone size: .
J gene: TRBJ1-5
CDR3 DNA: TGTGCTAGTGCCACCTCGACAGGGCGGAGGCAGCCCCAGCATTTT
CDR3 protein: CASATSTGRRQPQHF

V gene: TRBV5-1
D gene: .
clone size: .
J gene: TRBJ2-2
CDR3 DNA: TGCGCCAGCAGCTTGGCCGGGTGGGAGGAAACCGGGGAGCTGTTTTTT
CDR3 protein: CASSLAGWEETGELFF

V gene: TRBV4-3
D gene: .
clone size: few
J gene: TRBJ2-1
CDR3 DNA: TGCGCCAGCAGCCAAGATCGCGGCAGCTACAATGAGCAGTTCTTC
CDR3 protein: CASSQDRGSYNEQFF

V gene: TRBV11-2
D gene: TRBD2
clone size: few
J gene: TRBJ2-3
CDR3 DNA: TGTGCCAGCAGCCCAGGACTAGCGAGGGACACAGATACGCAGTATTTT
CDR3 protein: CASSPGLARDTDTQYF

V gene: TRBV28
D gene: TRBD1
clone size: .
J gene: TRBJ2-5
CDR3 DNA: TGTGCCAGCAGCTCCCCGACCGGGACAGGGAAAGAGACCCAGTACTTC
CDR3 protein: CASSSPTGTGKETQYF

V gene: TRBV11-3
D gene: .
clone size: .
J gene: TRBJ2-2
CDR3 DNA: TGTGCCAGCAGCTCTAGAGGGAGCGGGGAGCTGTTTTTT
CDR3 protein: CASSSRGSGELFF

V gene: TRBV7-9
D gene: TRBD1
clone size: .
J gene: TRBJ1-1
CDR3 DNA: TGTGCAACCTCTAACCGGGACAGGGGACGGACTGAAGCTTTCTTT
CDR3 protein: CATSNRDRGRTEAFF

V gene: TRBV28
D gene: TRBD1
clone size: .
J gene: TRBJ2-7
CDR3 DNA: TGTGCCAGCAGTTTTTTACAGGGGACCGAGCAGTACTTC
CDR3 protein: CASSFLQGTEQYF